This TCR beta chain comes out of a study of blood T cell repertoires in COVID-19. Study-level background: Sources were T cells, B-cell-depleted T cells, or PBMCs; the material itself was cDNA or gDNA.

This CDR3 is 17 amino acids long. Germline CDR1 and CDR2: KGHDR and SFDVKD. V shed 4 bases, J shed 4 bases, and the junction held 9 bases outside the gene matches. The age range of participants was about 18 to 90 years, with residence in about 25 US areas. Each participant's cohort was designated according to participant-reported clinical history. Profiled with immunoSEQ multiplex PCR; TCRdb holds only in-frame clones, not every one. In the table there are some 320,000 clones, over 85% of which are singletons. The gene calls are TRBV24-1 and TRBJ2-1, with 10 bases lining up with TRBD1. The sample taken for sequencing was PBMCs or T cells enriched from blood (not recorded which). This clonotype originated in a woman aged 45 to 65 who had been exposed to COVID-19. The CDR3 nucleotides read TGTGCCACCAGTGACCCCAAACCGGGACAGGGGTACAATGAGCAGTTCTTC. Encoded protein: CATSDPKPGQGYNEQFF.